The clone carrying this TCR beta chain was detected only a few times. Alongside a J-beta primer mix, a sample-barcoded 5' primer served in a second PCR lasting about 7 to 12 cycles. MiXCR was run by TCRdb on the 5' RACE reads, yielding one entry per CDR3 protein. The data show 600,000 to 900,000 distinct CDR3 sequences, under 30% seen once. This sample is part of a study of blood T cells in healthy people across ages. The germline V gene has CDR1 SGHVS and CDR2 FQNEAQ. The CDR3 spans 16 residues. V shed 3 bases, J shed 2 bases, and the junction held 3 bases outside the gene matches. This same sample was also part of a study on T cells of mothers and their children. According to that study: A few mothers and their six children, all healthy Caucasians, donated.

The receptor's source is a boy aged 5-17 years in good health. Sample: blood. This chain links TRBV7-8 with TRBJ2-1; TRBD2 agrees at 11 bases. CDR3 region: CASSFLSGGAYNEQFF. The CDR3 DNA reads as TGTGCCAGCAGCTTCCTTAGCGGGGGGGCCTACAATGAGCAGTTCTTC.